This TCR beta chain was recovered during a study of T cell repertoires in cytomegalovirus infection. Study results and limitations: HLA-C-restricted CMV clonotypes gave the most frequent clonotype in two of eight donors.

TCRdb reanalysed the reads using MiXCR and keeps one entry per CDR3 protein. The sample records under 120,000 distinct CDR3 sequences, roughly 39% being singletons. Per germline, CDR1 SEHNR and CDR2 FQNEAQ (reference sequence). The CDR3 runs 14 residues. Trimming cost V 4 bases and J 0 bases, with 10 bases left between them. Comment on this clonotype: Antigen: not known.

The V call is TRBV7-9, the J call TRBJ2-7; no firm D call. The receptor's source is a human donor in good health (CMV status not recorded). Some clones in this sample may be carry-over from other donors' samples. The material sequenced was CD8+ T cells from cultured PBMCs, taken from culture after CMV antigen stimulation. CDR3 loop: CASSSSSASYEQYF. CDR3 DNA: TGTGCCAGCAGCTCCTCCTCGGCCTCCTACGAGCAGTACTTC.